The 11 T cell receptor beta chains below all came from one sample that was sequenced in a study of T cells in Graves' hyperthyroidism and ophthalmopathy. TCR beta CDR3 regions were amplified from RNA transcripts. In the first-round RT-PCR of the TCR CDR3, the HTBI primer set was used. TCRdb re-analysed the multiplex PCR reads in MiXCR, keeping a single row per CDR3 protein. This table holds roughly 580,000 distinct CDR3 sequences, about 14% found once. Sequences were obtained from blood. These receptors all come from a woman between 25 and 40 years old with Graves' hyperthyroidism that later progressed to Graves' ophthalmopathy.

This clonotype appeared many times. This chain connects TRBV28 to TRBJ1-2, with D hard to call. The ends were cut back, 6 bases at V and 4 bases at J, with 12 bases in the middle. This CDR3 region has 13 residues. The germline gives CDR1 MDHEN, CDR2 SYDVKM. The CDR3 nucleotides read TGTGCCAGCAGACCGGCCGGGCTCTATGGCTACACCTTC. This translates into CASRPAGLYGYTF.

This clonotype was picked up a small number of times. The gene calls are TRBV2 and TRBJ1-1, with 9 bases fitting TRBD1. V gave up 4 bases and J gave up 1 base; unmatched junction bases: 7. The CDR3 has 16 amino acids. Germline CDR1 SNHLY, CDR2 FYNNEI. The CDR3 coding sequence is TGTGCCAGCAGTGGTCCCGGGACAGGGACGAACACTGAAGCTTTCTTT. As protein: CASSGPGTGTNTEAFF.

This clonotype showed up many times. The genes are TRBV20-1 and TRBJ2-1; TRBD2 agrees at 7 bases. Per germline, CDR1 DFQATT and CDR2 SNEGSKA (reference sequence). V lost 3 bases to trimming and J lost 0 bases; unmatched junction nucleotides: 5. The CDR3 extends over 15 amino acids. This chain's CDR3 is CSASLADLSYNEQFF. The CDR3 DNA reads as TGCAGTGCTAGTCTAGCGGACCTCTCCTACAATGAGCAGTTCTTC.

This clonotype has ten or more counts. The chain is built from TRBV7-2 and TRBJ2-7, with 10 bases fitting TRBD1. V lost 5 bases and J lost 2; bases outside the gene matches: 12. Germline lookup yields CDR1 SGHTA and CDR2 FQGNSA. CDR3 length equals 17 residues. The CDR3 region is CASSLKTGGHPPYEQYF. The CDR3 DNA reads TGTGCCAGCAGCCTAAAGACAGGGGGCCATCCCCCCTACGAGCAGTACTTC.

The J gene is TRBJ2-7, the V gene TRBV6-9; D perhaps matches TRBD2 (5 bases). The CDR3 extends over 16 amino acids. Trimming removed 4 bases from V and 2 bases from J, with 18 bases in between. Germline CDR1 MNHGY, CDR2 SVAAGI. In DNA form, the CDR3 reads TGTGCCAGCAGTTTTTTCGAGGGAGTCACAACCTACGAGCAGTACTTC. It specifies CASSFFEGVTTYEQYF.

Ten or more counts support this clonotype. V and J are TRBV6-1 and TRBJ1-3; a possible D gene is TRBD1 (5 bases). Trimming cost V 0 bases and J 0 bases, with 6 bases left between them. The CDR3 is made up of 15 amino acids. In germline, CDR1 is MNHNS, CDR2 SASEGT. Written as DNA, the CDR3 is TGTGCCAGCAGTGAAGCCCAGGGCTCTGGAAACACCATATATTTT. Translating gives CASSEAQGSGNTIYF.

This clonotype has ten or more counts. The CDR3 is CASSFGLAGGVVYEQYF. CDR3 bases: TGTGCCAGCAGTTTCGGACTAGCGGGAGGCGTGGTTTACGAGCAGTACTTC. The chain employs TRBV12-3 or TRBV12-4 and TRBJ2-7; 14 bases agree with TRBD2. The V gene end was trimmed by 3 bases and the J gene end by 4 bases; junction bases not matched to a gene: 8. The CDR3 is 17 residues long.

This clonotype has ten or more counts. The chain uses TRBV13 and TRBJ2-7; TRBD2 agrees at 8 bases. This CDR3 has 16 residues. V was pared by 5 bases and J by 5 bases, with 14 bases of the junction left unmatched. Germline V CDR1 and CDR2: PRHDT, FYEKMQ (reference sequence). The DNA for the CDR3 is TGTGCCAGCAGCCCCCAATTAGCGGGACAACAGAACGAGCAGTACTTC. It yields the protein CASSPQLAGQQNEQYF.

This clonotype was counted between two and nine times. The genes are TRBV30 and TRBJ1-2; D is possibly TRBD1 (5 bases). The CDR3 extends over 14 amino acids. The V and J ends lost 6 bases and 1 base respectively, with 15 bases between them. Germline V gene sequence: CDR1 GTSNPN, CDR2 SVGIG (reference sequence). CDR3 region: CACPQTENNYGYTF. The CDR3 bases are TGTGCCTGCCCACAGACAGAGAATAACTATGGCTACACCTTC. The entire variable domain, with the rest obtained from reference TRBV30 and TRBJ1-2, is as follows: SQTIHQWPATLVQPVGSPLSLECTVEGTSNPNLYWYRQAAGRGLQLLFYSVGIGQISSEVPQNLSASRPQDRQFILSSKKLLLSDSGFYLCACPQTENNYGYTFGSGTRLTVV.

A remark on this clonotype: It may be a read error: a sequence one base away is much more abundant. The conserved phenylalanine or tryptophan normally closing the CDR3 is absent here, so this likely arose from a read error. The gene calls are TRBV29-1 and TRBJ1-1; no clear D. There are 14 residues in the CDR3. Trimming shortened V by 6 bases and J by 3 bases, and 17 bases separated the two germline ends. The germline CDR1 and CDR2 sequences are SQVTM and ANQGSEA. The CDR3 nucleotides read TGCAGCGTGTGCACCGATACCGGGTACACTGAAGCTTTCGTT. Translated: CSVCTDTGYTEAFV.

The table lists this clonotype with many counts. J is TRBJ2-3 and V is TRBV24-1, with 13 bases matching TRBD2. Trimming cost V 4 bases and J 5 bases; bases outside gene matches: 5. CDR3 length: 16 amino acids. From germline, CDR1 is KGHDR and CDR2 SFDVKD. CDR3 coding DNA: TGTGCCACCAGTGAGCGGACTAGCGGGAGTGGAGATACGCAGTATTTT. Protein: CATSERTSGSGDTQYF.